The 32 T cell receptor beta chains reported below all come from one sample, sequenced in a study of beta chain features in type 1 diabetes. Whole-study findings and limits: Patients with Type 1 diabetes showed moderately but significantly shorter TCRB CDR3s in all four CD4+ subsets.

Of the isolated RNA, all was reverse transcribed, and so the sequenced material was expressed TCRB transcripts. TCRdb's copy holds only in-frame clones and misses some; the assay was immunoSEQ multiplex PCR. The sample holds hundreds of thousands of clones, over 13% seen once. These receptors' targets are unknown. Sequencing input: naive CD4+ T cells from blood. These receptor sequences come from a man younger than 30 with type 1 diabetes.

V usage is TRBV5-4 and J usage is TRBJ2-5; 7 bases line up with TRBD1. Trimming took 4 bases from V and 4 from J; bases not matched to a gene: 10. CDR1 and CDR2 from the germline V gene are SGHNT and YYREEE (reference sequence). This CDR3 spans 15 amino acids. CDR3 DNA: TGTGCCAGCAGCATCGACAGGGCCGGTCGAGAGACCCAGTACTTC. Translated: CASSIDRAGRETQYF.

CDR3 sequence reads: CASSGELAGETGELFF. The CDR3 DNA reads as TGTGCCAGCAGCGGGGAGCTAGCGGGAGAAACCGGGGAGCTGTTTTTT. This rearrangement joins TRBV5-6 to TRBJ2-2; 10 nucleotides agree with TRBD2. J gave up 5 bases and V 4 bases, and 8 bases lay outside the gene matches. The CDR3 has 16 residues. Germline V gives CDR1 SGHDT, CDR2 YYEEEE.

This sequence joins TRBV5-1 and TRBJ1-5, with 7 bases lining up with TRBD1. Germline CDR1 SGHRS, CDR2 YFSETQ. This CDR3 region has 18 residues. Trimming cost V 4 bases and J 0 bases; bases outside gene matches: 13. CDR3 nucleotide sequence: TGCGCCAGCAGCGCGGGGGACAGAGACTCTTATAGCAATCAGCCCCAGCATTTT. Translation gives CASSAGDRDSYSNQPQHF.

This clone was detected a few times. This chain connects TRBV27 to TRBJ1-2, with TRBD1 as a possible D gene (6 bases). From germline, CDR1 is MNHEY and CDR2 SMNVEV (reference sequence). Trimming stripped 3 bases from V and 0 bases from J, with 11 bases between. The CDR3 runs to 15 residues. The CDR3 spells CASSFRGQANYGYTF. In DNA form, the CDR3 reads TGTGCCAGCAGTTTTCGGGGACAAGCTAACTATGGCTACACCTTC.

The J gene is TRBJ2-5, the V gene TRBV7-2, with 7 bases matching TRBD1. CDR1 is SGHTA and CDR2 is FQGNSA in the germline V gene. V was clipped by 6 bases and J by 4 bases; unmatched bases: 11. This CDR3 has 15 residues. The chain's CDR3 is CASSQRQGSGETQYF. Written as DNA, the CDR3 is TGTGCCAGCAGTCAACGACAGGGATCGGGAGAGACCCAGTACTTC. Based on the CDR3 plus reference TRBV7-2 and TRBJ2-5, the full variable domain is GAGVSQSPSNKVTEKGKDVELRCDPISGHTALYWYRQSLGQGLEFLIYFQGNSAPDKSGLPSDRFSAERTGGSVSTLTIQRTQQEDSAVYLCASSQRQGSGETQYFGPGTRLLVL.

The J gene is TRBJ1-2, the V gene TRBV30; 7 bases are a match to TRBD1. Germline-derived CDR1 and CDR2 are GTSNPN and SVGIG (reference sequence). Trimming took 3 bases from V and 8 from J; bases not matched to a gene: 15. This CDR3 contains 15 residues. CDR3 nucleotide sequence: TGTGCCTGGAGCCTATACCGGGACAGCCGACGGGGCTACACCTTC. Its translation is CAWSLYRDSRRGYTF.

This clone was seen only a few times. This chain connects TRBV7-9 to TRBJ2-1; weak D call: TRBD1 (6 bases). V lost 5 bases and J 6 bases, leaving 14 bases between the germline ends. This CDR3 region has 14 residues. Germline V gene lookup returns CDR1 SEHNR and CDR2 FQNEAQ (reference sequence). This CDR3 is CASSRGDRLNEQFF. The CDR3, as DNA: TGTGCCAGCAGCCGGGGCGACAGGCTCAATGAGCAGTTCTTC.

This clone came up a few times. The J gene is TRBJ1-2, the V gene TRBV4-1; possible D gene TRBD1, 6 bases. The CDR3 is 18 amino acids. The germline CDR1 and CDR2 sequences are MGHRA and YSYEKL. V was clipped by 3 bases and J by 3 bases, with 23 bases between them. The CDR3 DNA reads as TGCGCCAGCAGCCATGGCCGGATCGCCACAGGGAAAGACTATGGCTACACCTTC. Residues: CASSHGRIATGKDYGYTF.

In its sample, this clone was seen a few times. This sequence joins TRBV2 and TRBJ2-3, with 7 bases fitting TRBD2. V shed 7 bases and J 0 bases; nucleotides not matched to a gene: 4. Germline V gene sequence: CDR1 SNHLY, CDR2 FYNNEI. This CDR3 contains 14 residues. The CDR3 here is CASTRGDSTDTQYF. In DNA, the CDR3 is TGTGCCAGCACCCGGGGGGATAGCACAGATACGCAGTATTTT.

CDR3 sequence (DNA): TGTGCCAGCTCACCTGACGGATCGAACACCGGGGAGCTGTTTTTT. Its translation is CASSPDGSNTGELFF. The V gene is TRBV18, the J gene TRBJ2-2; no clear D. Per germline, CDR1 KGHSH and CDR2 LQKENI. Trimming took off 3 bases at V and 0 bases at J, with 8 bases between the two ends. This CDR3 spans 15 amino acids.

This clone was counted between two and nine times. The chain employs TRBV9 and TRBJ1-1; D call uncertain. In germline, CDR1 is SGDLS, CDR2 YYNGEE. Trimming shortened V by 0 bases and J by 0 bases, and 6 bases separated the two germline ends. The CDR3 consists of 14 residues. Here the CDR3 reads CASSVATLNTEAFF. The CDR3 DNA sequence: TGTGCCAGCAGCGTAGCTACATTGAACACTGAAGCTTTCTTT.

V gene TRBV19 combines with J gene TRBJ2-3; TRBD2 agrees at 7 bases. Per the germline V gene, CDR1 is LNHDA and CDR2 is SQIVND (reference sequence). The CDR3 contains 13 residues. Trimming at V came to 9 bases and at J to 6 bases, leaving 9 bases not matched to a gene. In nucleotides, the CDR3 is TGTGCCAGCCTGCGGAAGGGAGGGGATACGCAGTATTTT. This sequence encodes CASLRKGGDTQYF.

This clone was found a few times. This chain joins TRBV2 and TRBJ2-7; the D is unclear. CDR1 is SNHLY and CDR2 is FYNNEI in the germline V gene. CDR3 length equals 13 residues. The V gene lost 2 bases and the J gene lost 4 bases, with 9 bases spanning the gap. Here the CDR3 DNA reads TGTGCCAGCAGTGAAAACAGCCAATACGAGCAGTACTTC. Encoded protein: CASSENSQYEQYF.

CDR3 coding DNA: TGTGCCAGCGATGGATTTACCGGTTCCTCCTACGAGCAGTACTTC. Residues: CASDGFTGSSYEQYF. The chain couples TRBV7-9 to TRBJ2-7, with unresolved D. The V gene's germline CDR1 is SEHNR and CDR2 FQNEAQ (reference sequence). V was pared by 8 bases and J by 0 bases, with 17 bases between. This CDR3 spans 15 amino acids.

The J gene is TRBJ1-5, the V gene TRBV5-6; D is undetermined. This CDR3 is built from 14 residues. Germline V gene lookup returns CDR1 SGHDT and CDR2 YYEEEE. Trimming took off 3 bases at V and 3 bases at J, with 10 bases between the two ends. The CDR3 DNA sequence: TGTGCCAGCAGCTCGCGAAGGACCAATCAGCCCCAGCATTTT. Translating gives CASSSRRTNQPQHF.

The sample holds a few counts of this clone. The rearrangement joins TRBV30 to TRBJ2-1; TRBD2 aligns across 11 bases. The CDR3 has 20 amino acids. CDR1 is GTSNPN and CDR2 is SVGIG in the germline V gene (reference sequence). Trimming took 3 bases from V and 7 from J; bases not matched to a gene: 23. In DNA form, the CDR3 reads TGTGCCTGGAGCCATCTGGGGACACGGAGTAGCGGGAGGGTACGGAATGAGCAGTTCTTC. This encodes CAWSHLGTRSSGRVRNEQFF.

V gene TRBV4-1 combines with J gene TRBJ2-4; the D gene is possibly TRBD1 (7 bases). The CDR3 is 15 amino acids. The germline V gene has CDR1 MGHRA and CDR2 YSYEKL. Deletions cut 1 base from V and 6 bases from J, with 13 bases between. CDR3 residues: CASSQVGGGGNIQYF. The CDR3 DNA is TGCGCCAGCAGCCAAGTTGGAGGGGGCGGAAACATTCAGTACTTC.

The chain recombines TRBV30 with TRBJ1-5, with 8 bases matching TRBD1. Germline V gene sequence: CDR1 GTSNPN, CDR2 SVGIG (reference sequence). V lost 4 bases to trimming and J lost 9 bases; unmatched junction nucleotides: 5. The length of the CDR3 is 12 residues. CDR3 DNA: TGTGCCTGGACAGGGGGCATTGGGCCCCAGCATTTT. Protein product: CAWTGGIGPQHF. Drawing the rest from reference TRBV30 and TRBJ1-5, the complete variable domain is SQTIHQWPATLVQPVGSPLSLECTVEGTSNPNLYWYRQAAGRGLQLLFYSVGIGQISSEVPQNLSASRPQDRQFILSSKKLLLSDSGFYLCAWTGGIGPQHFGDGTRLSIL.

This chain joins TRBV2 and TRBJ2-1, with 7 bases lining up with TRBD2. The trim removed 4 bases at V and 8 bases at J, leaving 11 bases unmatched. From germline, CDR1 is SNHLY and CDR2 FYNNEI. CDR3 length equals 15 residues. The CDR3 is CASSVGAGLSHEQFF. CDR3 coding DNA: TGTGCCAGCAGTGTAGGAGCGGGGCTAAGTCATGAGCAGTTCTTC.

This clone has more than one count but fewer than ten. This sequence joins TRBV6-5 and TRBJ2-1; no reliable D call. Per germline, CDR1 MNHEY and CDR2 SVGAGI. Trimming shortened V by 2 bases and J by 7 bases, and 9 bases separated the two germline ends. The CDR3 totals 13 residues. The CDR3 is CASSYRAWNEQFF. The CDR3, as DNA: TGTGCCAGCAGTTACCGCGCTTGGAATGAGCAGTTCTTC.

The J gene is TRBJ1-1, the V gene TRBV25-1; D not resolved. Germline V gene lookup returns CDR1 MGHDK and CDR2 SYGVNS. V was pared by 2 bases and J by 0 bases, with 7 bases between. The CDR3 spans 14 residues. CDR3 nucleotides: TGTGCCAGCAGTGAAGTCACGATGAACACTGAAGCTTTCTTT. Amino acid sequence: CASSEVTMNTEAFF.

V and J are TRBV11-2 and TRBJ2-3; 7 bases fit TRBD1. The junction had 7 bases not matched to a gene; V was cut back by 3 bases and J by 1 base. This CDR3 has 16 residues. The germline gives CDR1 SGHAT, CDR2 FQNNGV. In DNA form, the CDR3 reads TGTGCCAGCAGCTTTGCAGGGGGTTTTCGCACAGATACGCAGTATTTT. Translated: CASSFAGGFRTDTQYF. Drawing the rest from reference TRBV11-2 and TRBJ2-3, the complete variable domain is EAGVAQSPRYKIIEKRQSVAFWCNPISGHATLYWYQQILGQGPKLLIQFQNNGVVDDSQLPKDRFSAERLKGVDSTLKIQPAKLEDSAVYLCASSFAGGFRTDTQYFGPGTRLTVL.

This CDR3 is CSVFRTSGHEQYF. CDR3 DNA: TGCAGCGTATTCAGGACTAGCGGTCACGAGCAGTACTTC. The chain has TRBV29-1 and TRBJ2-7; 10 bases are shared with TRBD2. The ends lost 6 bases at V and 5 bases at J; junction bases unmatched: 7. Looked up from germline, CDR1 is SQVTM and CDR2 is ANQGSEA. The CDR3 consists of 13 residues.

Only a few counts were recorded for this clone. J is TRBJ1-2 and V is TRBV7-8; D is undetermined. Trimming pared 1 base from V and 6 bases from J, leaving 15 bases between. The CDR3 loop spans 15 amino acids. The germline gives CDR1 SGHVS, CDR2 FQNEAQ. The CDR3 bases are TGTGCCAGCAGCTTAGAGTACCATAGAGACGATGGCTACACCTTC. Translating gives CASSLEYHRDDGYTF.

The sample holds a few counts of this clone. This sequence joins TRBV30 and TRBJ1-6, with a weak D call TRBD1 (6 bases). The CDR3 runs to 15 residues. Trimming took 5 bases from V and 1 from J, leaving 12 bases between them. Germline CDR1 GTSNPN, CDR2 SVGIG (reference sequence). DNA for the CDR3: TGTGCCTGGGCAGGGGCGGGATCCTATAATTCACCCCTCCACTTT. This codes for CAWAGAGSYNSPLHF. The complete variable domain, with remaining parts taken from reference TRBV30 and TRBJ1-6, reads SQTIHQWPATLVQPVGSPLSLECTVEGTSNPNLYWYRQAAGRGLQLLFYSVGIGQISSEVPQNLSASRPQDRQFILSSKKLLLSDSGFYLCAWAGAGSYNSPLHFGNGTRLTVT.

The chain has TRBV15 and TRBJ2-4, with no clear D. V lost 8 bases to trimming and J lost 2 bases, with 22 bases between them. CDR1 and CDR2 from the germline V gene are LNHNV and YYDKDF (reference sequence). CDR3 length: 17 residues. The CDR3, as DNA: TGTGCCACCTCAATCAGCCGGCTGAGTCACCCCAAAAACATTCAGTACTTC. Its protein is CATSISRLSHPKNIQYF.

This clone was observed a handful of times. The chain carries TRBV5-1 and TRBJ2-5, with 7 positions matching TRBD1. This CDR3 has 15 amino acids. V was pared by 4 bases and J by 0 bases, with 6 bases of the junction left unmatched. The germline V gene has CDR1 SGHRS and CDR2 YFSETQ. CDR3 protein: CASSHVRGYQETQYF. The CDR3 DNA sequence: TGCGCCAGCAGCCACGTCAGGGGGTACCAAGAGACCCAGTACTTC.

In this sample, this clone turned up a few times. The V gene is TRBV19, the J gene TRBJ2-2; no definite D call. V was clipped by 3 bases and J by 6 bases, with 5 bases between them. The CDR3 totals 12 residues. CDR1 and CDR2 from the germline V gene are LNHDA and SQIVND (reference sequence). Here the CDR3 reads CASSMSPGELFF. The DNA of the CDR3 is TGTGCCAGTAGTATGAGTCCCGGGGAGCTGTTTTTT.

Regarding this clone: Additional DNA sequences in this sample encode the identical CDR3. The chain recombines TRBV30 with TRBJ1-2; D is uncertain. V gave up 0 bases and J gave up 8 bases, with 7 bases separating them. The CDR3 has 11 residues. From germline, CDR1 is GTSNPN and CDR2 SVGIG (reference sequence). Written as DNA, the CDR3 is TGTGCCTGGAGTGTTTCCGGGGGCTACACCTTC. It translates to CAWSVSGGYTF.

The rearrangement uses TRBV28 and TRBJ1-2, with D perhaps TRBD1 (5 bases). Germline CDR1 and CDR2: MDHEN and SYDVKM. V lost 7 bases to trimming and J lost 7 bases, with 22 bases between them. The CDR3 extends over 15 amino acids. CDR3 sequence reads: CASIIQGTGVGGYTF. CDR3 in DNA: TGTGCCAGCATCATTCAGGGAACTGGAGTTGGTGGCTACACCTTC.

The chain joins TRBV7-2 to TRBJ2-7; 11 bases map to TRBD2. The length of the CDR3 is 17 residues. The germline V gene has CDR1 SGHTA and CDR2 FQGNSA. Germline trimming cut 3 bases from V and 0 bases from J; bases unmatched to any gene: 7. As DNA, the CDR3 is TGTGCCAGCAGCTTCTCGACTAGCGGGATTTACTCCTACGAGCAGTACTTC. Its protein product is CASSFSTSGIYSYEQYF.

In this sample, this clone turned up a few times. This sequence joins TRBV30 and TRBJ2-2; TRBD1 is a possible D gene (6 bases). This CDR3 is built from 14 residues. Germline-derived CDR1 and CDR2 are GTSNPN and SVGIG (reference sequence). Trimming took 5 bases from V and 3 from J, leaving 13 bases between them. CDR3 DNA sequence: TGTGCCTGGGTTAAAGGGGGTTACACCGGGGAGCTGTTTTTT. It specifies CAWVKGGYTGELFF.